The 26 T cell receptor beta chains given below trace back to one sample, sequenced in a study of shared clonotypes between healthy human individuals (dated by TCRdb to the early 2020s). Library prep was done by the immunoSEQ multiplex PCR assay. TCRdb carries this immuneACCESS record with in-frame sequences only. Its versions omit some clonotypes, under half of them owing to an unresolved V gene in the studies checked, with the rest unexplained. For this sample there are just over 2,000,000 clones; 85% to 95% appear just once. 0.13% of the sample is in the top ten clones. The specimen was naive CD4+ T cells sorted from blood. The cell subset or site label for this specimen denotes: CD45RA+ positively selected. Every receptor here comes from a man between 18 and 35 years old in good health.

CDR3 bases: TGTGCCAGTAGTATAGGGCGGGAAAGGTACGAGCAGTACTTC. This codes for CASSIGRERYEQYF. This chain joins TRBV19 and TRBJ2-7, with D perhaps matching TRBD2 (6 bases). The CDR3 covers 14 residues. The V end lost 1 base, the J end lost 4 bases, and 11 bases lay between the germline ends. CDR1 LNHDA and CDR2 SQIVND come from the germline V gene (reference sequence). Full variable domain (outside the CDR3, taken from reference TRBV19 and TRBJ2-7): DGGITQSPKYLFRKEGQNVTLSCEQNLNHDAMYWYRQDPGQGLRLIYYSQIVNDFQKGDIAEGYSVSREKKESFPLTVTSAQKNPTAFYLCASSIGRERYEQYFGPGTRLTVT.

In its sample, this clone was seen once. V gene TRBV11-2 combines with J gene TRBJ2-5, with 10 bases that match TRBD1. Germline assignment: CDR1 SGHAT and CDR2 FQNNGV. Trimming removed 4 bases from V and 4 bases from J; junction bases left unmatched: 3. The length of the CDR3 is 14 residues. CDR3 in DNA: TGTGCCAGCAGCTGGACAGGGGGGGTAGAGACCCAGTACTTC. Translating it yields CASSWTGGVETQYF.

Concerning this clone itself: Other DNA sequences in this sample translate to the same CDR3. CDR3 sequence (DNA): TGTGCCAGCAGCTTGGCGGGAGTCGGCACAGATACGCAGTATTTT. This encodes CASSLAGVGTDTQYF. The V and J genes are TRBV5-4 and TRBJ2-3; D is perhaps TRBD2 (6 bases). Per germline, CDR1 SGHNT and CDR2 YYREEE (reference sequence). The CDR3 loop spans 15 amino acids. V dropped 0 bases and J dropped 1 base, with 9 bases sitting between them.

The rearrangement uses TRBV11-3 and TRBJ2-7; a possible D gene is TRBD1 (5 bases). The CDR3 spans 14 residues. CDR1 SGHNT and CDR2 YENEEA come from the germline V gene. V dropped 1 base and J dropped 5 bases, with 12 bases sitting between them. CDR3 sequence (DNA): TGTGCCAGCAGCTTAGCCGATAGGGGCGACGAGCAGTACTTC. Amino acid sequence: CASSLADRGDEQYF.

This clone was seen just once. The chain links TRBV6-5 to TRBJ1-6; a possible D gene is TRBD1 (6 bases). The germline V gene encodes CDR1 MNHEY and CDR2 SVGAGI. V lost 6 bases and J lost 8, with 14 bases in between. The CDR3 is 14 amino acids. CDR3 protein: CASSEQGFHSPLHF. CDR3 sequence (DNA): TGTGCCAGCAGCGAACAGGGTTTTCATTCACCCCTCCACTTT.

The chain employs TRBV9 and TRBJ1-4; D is unclear. Trimming removed 7 bases at V and 5 bases at J, with 12 bases between. This CDR3 has 13 amino acids. The germline V gene encodes CDR1 SGDLS and CDR2 YYNGEE. CDR3 coding DNA: TGTGCCAGCGGCAAAGGCGGCAATGAAAAACTGTTTTTT. Translation: CASGKGGNEKLFF.

The V gene is TRBV10-3, the J gene TRBJ2-1, with 7 nucleotides matching TRBD1. Germline V gene sequence: CDR1 ENHRY, CDR2 SYGVKD. The CDR3 runs 17 residues. V lost 3 bases and J lost 2; bases outside the gene matches: 10. CDR3 bases: TGTGCCATCAGTGAAATCCCAGGGGGAGTACCCTACAATGAGCAGTTCTTC. This encodes CAISEIPGGVPYNEQFF.

This chain connects TRBV30 to TRBJ1-4; 9 nucleotides match TRBD1. The CDR3 runs to 16 residues. V lost 0 bases to trimming and J lost 4 bases; unmatched junction nucleotides: 6. Germline CDR1 GTSNPN, CDR2 SVGIG (reference sequence). CDR3 residues: CAWSVGTGGLNEKLFF. CDR3 DNA: TGTGCCTGGAGTGTAGGAACAGGGGGCCTTAATGAAAAACTGTTTTTT.

Regarding this clone: At the DNA level, this CDR3 is encoded by other sequences in the same sample as well. The chain employs TRBV6-5 and TRBJ1-4, with D perhaps matching TRBD1 (6 bases). The V end was cut by 0 bases, the J end by 8 bases, with 10 bases between. The germline CDR1 and CDR2 sequences are MNHEY and SVGAGI. CDR3 size: 14 residues. In DNA form, the CDR3 reads TGTGCCAGCAGTTACTCAGGGGGACGGGAAAAACTGTTTTTT. Translated: CASSYSGGREKLFF.

V is TRBV12-5 and J is TRBJ1-1; D not resolved. Trimming took 1 base from V and 1 from J, leaving 10 bases between them. This CDR3 is 15 amino acids long. CDR1 is LGHNT, CDR2 FRNRAP, per germline. The CDR3 region is CASGLDLVRNTEAFF. DNA for the CDR3: TGTGCTAGTGGTTTGGACCTGGTACGGAACACTGAAGCTTTCTTT. Looking up the rest from reference TRBV12-5 and TRBJ1-1 gives the full variable domain: DARVTQTPRHKVTEMGQEVTMRCQPILGHNTVFWYRQTMMQGLELLAYFRNRAPLDDSGMPKDRFSAEMPDATLATLKIQPSEPRDSAVYFCASGLDLVRNTEAFFGQGTRLTVV.

This rearrangement joins TRBV6-5 to TRBJ2-2; 9 bases match TRBD1. V trimming: 2 bases; J trimming: 7 bases; junction bases outside the gene matches: 5. The CDR3 consists of 15 residues. Germline lookup yields CDR1 MNHEY and CDR2 SVGAGI. The CDR3 loop is CASSYNGQGNGELFF. The DNA of the CDR3 is TGTGCCAGCAGTTACAACGGACAGGGGAACGGGGAGCTGTTTTTT.

This chain's CDR3 is CASSIGALAGNNEQFF. In nucleotides, the CDR3 is TGTGCCAGTAGTATCGGCGCACTAGCGGGAAACAATGAGCAGTTCTTC. V usage is TRBV19 and J usage is TRBJ2-1; 10 bases match TRBD2. The germline V gene has CDR1 LNHDA and CDR2 SQIVND (reference sequence). The CDR3 is made up of 16 amino acids. V was clipped by 3 bases and J by 5 bases; unmatched bases: 7.

This rearrangement joins TRBV5-1 to TRBJ1-1, with TRBD1 identical over 8 bases. V lost 0 bases to trimming and J lost 6 bases; unmatched junction nucleotides: 10. Germline V gene lookup returns CDR1 SGHRS and CDR2 YFSETQ. The CDR3 extends over 16 amino acids. CDR3 coding DNA: TGCGCCAGCAGCTTGGGAACCTGGACAGGGAGGTCTGAAGCTTTCTTT. Protein product: CASSLGTWTGRSEAFF.

To note about this clone: The conserved phenylalanine or tryptophan is not found at the CDR3 terminus, so this likely reflects a read error. The DNA is left out, because the CDR3 cannot be placed on it with certainty; the CDR3 is given as TCRdb lists it. The V gene is TRBV25-1, the J gene TRBJ2-7; the D call in the table, TRBD2, was not verified against the DNA. 12 amino acids form the CDR3, both terminal residues included. Germline-derived CDR1 and CDR2 are MGHDK and SYGVNS. The CDR3 region is CASSPPMGGSGL.

A word on this clone: Just one base apart from a much larger clone, this may be a read error. The V gene is TRBV5-1, the J gene TRBJ1-5, with 8 bases lining up with TRBD1. The length of the CDR3 is 14 residues. Germline V gene sequence: CDR1 SGHRS, CDR2 YFSETQ. The junction had 2 bases not matched to a gene; V was cut back by 4 bases and J by 2 bases. The CDR3 nucleotides are TGCGCCAGCAGCGAGGGACAGGGCAATCAGCCCCAGCATTTT. Amino acid sequence: CASSEGQGNQPQHF.

The CDR3 sequence: CASSLQPGAYEQYF. CDR3 coding DNA: TGCGCCAGCAGCTTACAGCCGGGCGCCTACGAGCAGTACTTC. The chain has TRBV5-1 and TRBJ2-7, with D unresolved. The CDR3 runs to 14 residues. Per germline, CDR1 SGHRS and CDR2 YFSETQ. Trimming took off 2 bases at V and 2 bases at J, with 11 bases between the two ends. Variable domain in full (rest from reference TRBV5-1 and TRBJ2-7): KAGVTQTPRYLIKTRGQQVTLSCSPISGHRSVSWYQQTPGQGLQFLFEYFSETQRNKGNFPGRFSGRQFSNSRSEMNVSTLELGDSALYLCASSLQPGAYEQYFGPGTRLTVT.

The CDR3 region has the DNA TGTGCCAGCATCCAACCGGGGACAGGCGTCTTCTCTGGAAACACCATATATTTT. Its translation is CASIQPGTGVFSGNTIYF. The chain employs TRBV7-9 and TRBJ1-3, with 8 nucleotides matching TRBD1. Germline V gene sequence: CDR1 SEHNR, CDR2 FQNEAQ (reference sequence). J lost 0 bases, V lost 7 bases, and 14 bases had no gene match. The CDR3 runs to 18 residues.

This clone was counted a single time. J is TRBJ2-5 and V is TRBV7-8; 9 positions match TRBD2. With V trimmed by 1 base and J by 4 bases, 7 bases remained unmatched. The length of the CDR3 is 16 residues. Germline V gene lookup returns CDR1 SGHVS and CDR2 FQNEAQ. DNA for the CDR3: TGTGCCAGCAGCTTAGGGCCTAGCGGGATGGTAGAGACCCAGTACTTC. Amino acid sequence: CASSLGPSGMVETQYF. Combining the CDR3 with reference TRBV7-8 and TRBJ2-5 gives the whole variable domain GAGVSQSPRYKVAKRGQDVALRCDPISGHVSLFWYQQALGQGPEFLTYFQNEAQLDKSGLPSDRFFAERPEGSVSTLKIQRTQQEDSAVYLCASSLGPSGMVETQYFGPGTRLLVL.

The gene calls are TRBV7-2 and TRBJ2-7; 10 bases are shared with TRBD1. The CDR3 spans 15 residues. CDR1 and CDR2 from the germline V gene are SGHTA and FQGNSA. Losses at the gene ends were 3 bases for V and 2 bases for J; bases not matched to a gene: 4. The CDR3 sequence is CASSFLDRGAYEQYF. The CDR3 coding sequence is TGTGCCAGCAGCTTCTTGGACAGGGGGGCCTACGAGCAGTACTTC.

The genes are TRBV29-1 and TRBJ2-5; the match to TRBD1 covers 10 bases. There are 14 residues in the CDR3. V was pared by 4 bases and J by 2 bases, with 4 bases of the junction left unmatched. The germline V gene encodes CDR1 SQVTM and CDR2 ANQGSEA. The CDR3 region is CSVGTGGKQETQYF. Here the CDR3 DNA reads TGCAGCGTTGGGACAGGGGGTAAGCAAGAGACCCAGTACTTC.

The genes are TRBV5-1 and TRBJ2-1, with D unclear. CDR3 size: 14 residues. The V end was cut by 1 base, the J end by 5 bases, with 10 bases between. The germline V gene encodes CDR1 SGHRS and CDR2 YFSETQ. The CDR3 DNA is TGCGCCAGCAGCTTGCCGTTCGAGGACAATGAGCAGTTCTTC. Residues: CASSLPFEDNEQFF.

The rearrangement links TRBV10-3 to TRBJ1-6, with D hard to call. The CDR3 spans 14 residues. Per the germline V gene, CDR1 is ENHRY and CDR2 is SYGVKD. The V and J ends lost 5 bases and 6 bases respectively, with 11 bases between them. The CDR3: CAISPDGVNSPLHF. In DNA form, the CDR3 reads TGTGCCATCAGTCCTGACGGAGTTAATTCACCCCTCCACTTT.

This chain joins TRBV15 and TRBJ2-2; D is undetermined. The germline V and J ends were trimmed by 0 bases and 6 bases, with 11 bases remaining between them. The CDR3 runs to 15 residues. Per germline, CDR1 LNHNV and CDR2 YYDKDF (reference sequence). CDR3 coding DNA: TGTGCCACCAGCAGAGATTTACAGAGCGCCGGGGAGCTGTTTTTT. Translating it yields CATSRDLQSAGELFF. The whole variable domain, remainder taken from reference TRBV15 and TRBJ2-2, is DAMVIQNPRYQVTQFGKPVTLSCSQTLNHNVMYWYQQKSSQAPKLLFHYYDKDFNNEADTPDNFQSRRPNTSFCFLDIRSPGLGDTAMYLCATSRDLQSAGELFFGEGSRLTVL.

The V gene is TRBV19, the J gene TRBJ1-2; 8 bases are shared with TRBD1. CDR3 length equals 15 residues. Per germline, CDR1 LNHDA and CDR2 SQIVND (reference sequence). J was trimmed by 4 bases and V by 1 base; bases with no gene match: 5. The CDR3 reads CASSIVGQGGYGYTF. The DNA for the CDR3 is TGTGCCAGTAGTATAGTTGGACAGGGTGGCTATGGCTACACCTTC.

There are a few counts of this clone. This chain joins TRBV10-1 and TRBJ1-1; TRBD1 matches 8 bases. Trimming took 0 bases from V and 5 from J; bases not matched to a gene: 5. Germline lookup yields CDR1 WNHNN and CDR2 SYGVQD (reference sequence). There are 15 residues in the CDR3. This CDR3 is CASSESGTGITEAFF. CDR3 DNA: TGCGCCAGCAGTGAGTCCGGGACAGGAATAACTGAAGCTTTCTTT.

The chain carries TRBV4-1 and TRBJ2-7; tentative D call: TRBD2 (6 bases). The CDR3 is 15 residues long. Germline V CDR1 and CDR2: MGHRA, YSYEKL. V was shortened by 4 bases and J by 2 bases, with 15 bases between the two germline ends. CDR3 nucleotides: TGCGCCAGCAGCCTAGAGAGAGGCGGGGCCTACGAGCAGTACTTC. It yields the protein CASSLERGGAYEQYF.